This T cell receptor beta chain was sequenced during a study of CDR3 diversity in severe acne. The ends were cut back, 3 bases at V and 6 bases at J, with 9 bases in the middle. Germline V gene sequence: CDR1 LGHDT, CDR2 YNNKEL (reference sequence). The CDR3 has 12 amino acids. Using its own MiXCR run on the PCR reads, TCRdb lists one record per CDR3 protein. The top ten hold approximately 10% of the sample, which has more than 85,000 distinct CDR3 sequences, about 53% seen once. Details on this clonotype: A read error is possible here, since a much larger clone lies one base away.

This TCR derives from a male donor with severe acne vulgaris. Material for sequencing was blood. V usage is TRBV3-1 and J usage is TRBJ2-7; D is perhaps TRBD2 (5 bases). CDR3 sequence: CASSQGRCEQYF. As DNA, the CDR3 is TGTGCCAGCAGCCAGGGGAGATGCGAGCAGTACTTC.